This paragraph reports one T cell receptor beta chain. Its target is unknown. The source of the sample is a study of T cell responses to AZD1222 COVID-19 vaccine. General observations from the study: Females outnumbered males among donors, who were mostly white British; clonal diversity was possibly underestimated. Nearly half of spike-specific TCRs reportedly target unmutated variant regions.

Pooled together were second doses at about 4 or about 12 weeks. Assay: immunoSEQ multiplex PCR; the TCRdb copy retains only in-frame clones and omits some. The data show some 200,000 clones, 93% seen once. This CDR3 contains 14 residues. V gave up 5 bases and J gave up 4 bases, with 15 bases separating them. Germline CDR1 and CDR2: SEHNR and FQNEAQ (reference sequence). The source was peripheral blood, collected 28 days after the second AZD1222 dose. This chain uses TRBV7-9 with TRBJ2-7, with D perhaps given as TRBD1 or TRBD2 (6 bases each). The TCR comes from an adult who received the AZD1222 COVID-19 vaccine. The CDR3 sequence: CASSPPRGVYEQYF. The CDR3 DNA follows: TGTGCCAGCAGCCCGCCGAGGGGGGTGTACGAGCAGTACTTC.